These 2 T cell receptor beta chains share one sample of origin, sequenced in a study of cytomegalovirus exposure and HLA in healthy donors. The method was immunoSEQ multiplex PCR; TCRdb's version includes in-frame clones alone and lacks a portion of them. The data show roughly 150,000 clones, approximately 90% seen once. The sequenced material came from PBMCs. Receptors were obtained from a man between 18 and 35 years old in good health and CMV-seronegative.

This chain joins TRBV7-8 and TRBJ1-5, with 7 bases matching TRBD1. The V and J ends lost 5 bases and 7 bases, in that order; junction bases with no gene match: 20. The CDR3 length is 18 residues. Germline values: CDR1 SGHVS, CDR2 FQNEAQ. The CDR3 reads CASSIDRAALESDQPQHF. DNA of the CDR3: TGTGCCAGCAGCATAGACAGGGCGGCCCTGGAATCAGACCAGCCCCAGCATTTT.

The chain recombines TRBV18 with TRBJ2-3; the D gene is possibly TRBD2 (5 bases). Trimming pared 3 bases from V and 2 bases from J, leaving 15 bases between. This CDR3 is built from 16 residues. In germline, CDR1 is KGHSH, CDR2 LQKENI. The chain's CDR3 is CASSPIASYFTDTQYF. The CDR3 DNA reads as TGTGCCAGCTCACCGATAGCTAGCTATTTCACAGATACGCAGTATTTT. Combining the CDR3 with reference TRBV18 and TRBJ2-3 gives the whole variable domain NAGVMQNPRHLVRRRGQEARLRCSPMKGHSHVYWYRQLPEEGLKFMVYLQKENIIDESGMPKERFSAEFPKEGPSILRIQQVVRGDSAAYFCASSPIASYFTDTQYFGPGTRLTVL.